These T cell receptor beta chains were read from a single sample in a study of shared clonotypes between healthy human individuals. Repertoires were generated with immunoSEQ multiplex PCR, while TCRdb's copy carries only in-frame clones and drops some. The sample lists around 1.6 million clones, approximately 98% occurring once. Sequencing input: naive CD4+ T cells sorted from blood. The receptors were gathered from a man aged 25-40 years in good health. CDR3s include the opening cysteine and the closing phenylalanine or tryptophan. A D gene is named only where the DNA matches it firmly. For some rows the clone size is stated as once, few or many, or as a class when expanded; others skip it.

abundance	v_gene	d_gene	j_gene	CDR3aa	CDR3nt
-	TRBV11-2	-	TRBJ2-7	CASSHPGPRGYEQYF	TGTGCCAGCAGCCATCCGGGCCCCAGAGGCTACGAGCAGTACTTC
-	TRBV28	-	TRBJ2-3	CASSRLGDTQYF	TGTGCCAGCAGCAGACTCGGAGATACGCAGTATTTT
-	TRBV5-1	TRBD1	TRBJ2-2	CASNRDRGTGELFF	TGCGCCAGCAACCGGGACAGGGGCACCGGGGAGCTGTTTTTT
-	TRBV2	-	TRBJ1-1	CASSTQNTEAFF	TGTGCCAGCTCCACACAGAACACTGAAGCTTTCTTT
once	TRBV2	TRBD1	TRBJ2-7	CAIKARQGYSYEQYF	TGTGCCATCAAAGCCCGACAGGGCTACTCCTACGAGCAGTACTTC
once	TRBV5-5	-	TRBJ2-7	CASSQVRVDEQYF	TGTGCCAGCAGTCAGGTCAGGGTCGACGAGCAGTACTTC
-	TRBV9	-	TRBJ2-1	CASSVVQGNEQFF	TGTGCCAGCAGCGTAGTTCAGGGCAATGAGCAGTTCTTC
-	TRBV7-6	-	TRBJ1-5	CASSLRASWASKLIPSNQPQHF	TGTGCCAGCAGCTTAAGGGCCTCTTGGGCCTCGAAGCTGATTCCTAGCAATCAGCCCCAGCATTTT
-	TRBV7-9	-	TRBJ1-3	CASSLGDPAIYF	TGTGCCAGCAGCTTAGGAGACCCAGCCATATATTTT
-	TRBV19	-	TRBJ1-1	CASSTALVQSTEAFF	TGTGCCAGTAGTACCGCTCTAGTGCAGTCCACTGAAGCTTTCTTT
once	TRBV28	-	TRBJ1-1	CASSHLRADQNTEAFF	TGTGCCAGCAGCCATTTGAGGGCGGACCAGAACACTGAAGCTTTCTTT
-	TRBV18	-	TRBJ1-4	CASSPPARGGNEKLFF	TGTGCCAGCTCACCCCCGGCCAGGGGTGGAAATGAAAAACTGTTTTTT
-	TRBV5-1	-	TRBJ2-1	CASSLAGQTYNEQFF	TGCGCCAGCAGCTTGGCAGGGCAGACCTACAATGAGCAGTTCTTC
-	TRBV28	-	TRBJ2-1	CASSFLRTQHYNEQFF	TGTGCCAGCAGTTTTTTAAGGACACAACATTACAATGAGCAGTTCTTC